The 16 T cell receptor beta chains below all came from one sample that was sequenced in a study of T cells in localized non-small cell lung cancer. Sequencing was performed with immunoSEQ multiplex PCR; in TCRdb, only in-frame clones are kept and a portion is missing. The sample lists more than 35,000 clones, 90% to 95% occurring once. The sample was peripheral blood, taken before any cancer treatment. The receptors stem from a female donor older than 55 with stage I lung adenocarcinoma.

The rearrangement links TRBV7-8 to TRBJ1-5; TRBD1 agrees at 7 bases. Germline V gene data show CDR1 as SGHVS and CDR2 as FQNEAQ. The CDR3 loop spans 16 amino acids. The V segment lost 2 bases and the J segment 5 bases; nucleotides outside the gene matches: 9. The DNA for the CDR3 is TGTGCCAGCAGCTTAAGGGCCGGGACAGCTTATCAGCCCCAGCATTTT. It specifies CASSLRAGTAYQPQHF. The full variable domain, its missing parts supplied by reference TRBV7-8 and TRBJ1-5, is GAGVSQSPRYKVAKRGQDVALRCDPISGHVSLFWYQQALGQGPEFLTYFQNEAQLDKSGLPSDRFFAERPEGSVSTLKIQRTQQEDSAVYLCASSLRAGTAYQPQHFGDGTRLSIL.

The rearrangement links TRBV28 to TRBJ2-1; D is uncertain. Germline CDR1 and CDR2: MDHEN and SYDVKM. The CDR3 contains 15 residues. V gave up 4 bases and J gave up 6 bases, with 16 bases separating them. CDR3 amino acids: CASSSPPGRVNEQFF. In nucleotides, the CDR3 is TGTGCCAGCAGTTCACCCCCGGGTAGAGTCAATGAGCAGTTCTTC.

The rearrangement uses TRBV9 and TRBJ1-3; D unresolved. Germline V gives CDR1 SGDLS, CDR2 YYNGEE. The CDR3 loop spans 15 amino acids. Deletions cut 0 bases from V and 4 bases from J, with 11 bases between. CDR3 in amino acids: CASSVVADAGNTIYF. The DNA for the CDR3 is TGTGCCAGCAGCGTAGTTGCGGACGCGGGAAACACCATATATTTT.

The chain recombines TRBV6-5 with TRBJ1-1; maybe TRBD1 (6 bases). Trimming took off 5 bases at V and 6 bases at J, with 16 bases between the two ends. The CDR3 length is 14 residues. From germline, CDR1 is MNHEY and CDR2 SVGAGI. The CDR3 reads CASSHNRELAEAFF. The CDR3 nucleotides are TGTGCCAGCAGTCACAACAGGGAATTGGCTGAAGCTTTCTTT.

The chain joins TRBV28 to TRBJ1-5; TRBD1 matches 7 bases. The germline gives CDR1 MDHEN, CDR2 SYDVKM. This CDR3 has 15 residues. With V trimmed by 10 bases and J by 2 bases, 11 bases remained unmatched. Written as DNA, the CDR3 is TGTGCCACCGCGACGACAGGGAACGGCAATCAGCCCCAGCATTTT. Amino acid sequence: CATATTGNGNQPQHF.

The CDR3 loop reads CASSRGTLRGYEQYF. The CDR3 DNA reads as TGTGCCAGCAGTAGGGGCACCCTTAGGGGCTACGAGCAGTACTTC. This chain joins TRBV6-1 and TRBJ2-7; tentative D call: TRBD1 (5 bases). From germline, CDR1 is MNHNS and CDR2 SASEGT. The CDR3 extends over 15 amino acids. V was trimmed by 5 bases and J by 3 bases, leaving 17 bases between them.

The rearrangement links TRBV19 to TRBJ2-7; a possible D gene is TRBD2 (5 bases). CDR1 and CDR2 from the germline V gene are LNHDA and SQIVND (reference sequence). This CDR3 contains 14 residues. Trimming removed 5 bases at V and 4 bases at J, with 15 bases between. CDR3 protein: CASSPRTQPYEQYF. CDR3 bases: TGTGCCAGTAGTCCAAGGACTCAGCCGTACGAGCAGTACTTC.

This sequence joins TRBV5-1 and TRBJ2-5; 11 nucleotides agree with TRBD1. Germline V gene lookup returns CDR1 SGHRS and CDR2 YFSETQ. The V segment lost 4 bases and the J segment 5 bases; nucleotides outside the gene matches: 7. The CDR3 spans 15 residues. The CDR3 coding sequence is TGCGCCAGCAGCCACCGGGACAGGGGGAGCGAGACCCAGTACTTC. As protein: CASSHRDRGSETQYF.

The V gene is TRBV11-1, the J gene TRBJ2-2; 13 nucleotides match TRBD2. The trim removed 6 bases at V and 4 bases at J, leaving 8 bases unmatched. From germline, CDR1 is SGHAT and CDR2 FQDESV (reference sequence). The CDR3 sequence is 17 residues long. The CDR3 here is CASSPTSGGFSTGELFF. CDR3 DNA sequence: TGTGCCAGCAGTCCGACTAGCGGGGGGTTTTCCACCGGGGAGCTGTTTTTT. Full variable domain (remainder filled in from reference TRBV11-1 and TRBJ2-2): EAEVAQSPRYKITEKSQAVAFWCDPISGHATLYWYRQILGQGPELLVQFQDESVVDDSQLPKDRFSAERLKGVDSTLKIQPAELGDSAMYLCASSPTSGGFSTGELFFGEGSRLTVL.

The rearrangement links TRBV11-2 to TRBJ2-4; TRBD1 might be the D (6 bases). The CDR3 extends over 16 amino acids. Germline CDR1 reads SGHAT; CDR2 reads FQNNGV. With 5 bases removed from V and 3 bases from J, the gap between germline ends came to 17 bases. DNA for the CDR3: TGTGCCAGCAGCCCGGGCCCGGGACAAAGCAAAAACATTCAGTACTTC. As protein: CASSPGPGQSKNIQYF.

In this sample, this clone turned up once. The chain uses TRBV7-2 and TRBJ1-6, with a tentative D call TRBD1 (5 bases). This CDR3 contains 16 residues. V was trimmed by 8 bases and J by 10 bases, leaving 24 bases between them. CDR1 is SGHTA and CDR2 is FQGNSA in the germline V gene. The CDR3 DNA follows: TGTGCCAGCGCCATGTCTGGGGGAAGGGAAGCGTCACCCCTCCACTTT. Its protein is CASAMSGGREASPLHF.

V is TRBV7-9 and J is TRBJ1-5; the D is unclear. CDR3 length: 12 residues. In germline, CDR1 is SEHNR, CDR2 FQNEAQ (reference sequence). The V gene lost 5 bases and the J gene lost 3 bases, with 5 bases spanning the gap. CDR3 DNA: TGTGCCAGCAGCAACAACAATCAGCCCCAGCATTTT. The encoded protein is CASSNNNQPQHF.

The rearrangement joins TRBV6-5 to TRBJ1-6, with D unresolved. Germline CDR1 MNHEY, CDR2 SVGAGI. Trimming shortened V by 3 bases and J by 3 bases, and 9 bases separated the two germline ends. The CDR3 length is 15 residues. In nucleotides, the CDR3 is TGTGCCAGCAGTTATCAGGCGAACTATAATTCACCCCTCCACTTT. It yields the protein CASSYQANYNSPLHF.

This rearrangement joins TRBV6-1 to TRBJ2-5; 10 bases are a match to TRBD2. This CDR3 has 15 amino acids. Germline V gene sequence: CDR1 MNHNS, CDR2 SASEGT. J gave up 5 bases and V 7 bases, and 10 bases lay outside the gene matches. CDR3 amino acids: CASNGLAGARETQYF. Written as DNA, the CDR3 is TGTGCCAGCAACGGGCTAGCGGGGGCCAGGGAGACCCAGTACTTC.

V usage is TRBV5-1 and J usage is TRBJ1-6, with D possibly matching TRBD1 (5 bases). The CDR3 is 14 amino acids. Germline CDR1 SGHRS, CDR2 YFSETQ. The V end lost 7 bases, the J end lost 3 bases, and 11 bases lay between the germline ends. The CDR3, as DNA: TGCGCCAGCCGGGACGCCAACTATAATTCACCCCTCCACTTT. Its translation: CASRDANYNSPLHF.

The genes are TRBV28 and TRBJ1-1; D is undetermined. The germline V and J ends were trimmed by 3 bases and 1 base, with 15 bases remaining between them. This CDR3 contains 16 residues. In germline, CDR1 is MDHEN, CDR2 SYDVKM. DNA for the CDR3: TGTGCCAGCAGTTTCACGGGATCTCCATCGAACACTGAAGCTTTCTTT. Translated: CASSFTGSPSNTEAFF. Based on the CDR3 plus reference TRBV28 and TRBJ1-1, the full variable domain is DVKVTQSSRYLVKRTGEKVFLECVQDMDHENMFWYRQDPGLGLRLIYFSYDVKMKEKGDIPEGYSVSREKKERFSLILESASTNQTSMYLCASSFTGSPSNTEAFFGQGTRLTVV.